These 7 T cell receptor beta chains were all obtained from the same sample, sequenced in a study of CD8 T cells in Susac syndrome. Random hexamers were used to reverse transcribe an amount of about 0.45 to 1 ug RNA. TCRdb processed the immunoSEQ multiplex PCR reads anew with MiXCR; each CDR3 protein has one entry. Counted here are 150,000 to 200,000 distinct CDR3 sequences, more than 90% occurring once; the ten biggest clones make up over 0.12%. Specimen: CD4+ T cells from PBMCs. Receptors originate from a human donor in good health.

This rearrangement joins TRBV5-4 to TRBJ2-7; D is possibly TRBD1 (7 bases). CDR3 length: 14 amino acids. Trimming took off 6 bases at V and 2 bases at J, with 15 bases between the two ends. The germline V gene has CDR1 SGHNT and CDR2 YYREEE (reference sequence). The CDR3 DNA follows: TGTGCCAGCAAACGACAGGGAGGCCCCTACGAGCAGTACTTC. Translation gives CASKRQGGPYEQYF.

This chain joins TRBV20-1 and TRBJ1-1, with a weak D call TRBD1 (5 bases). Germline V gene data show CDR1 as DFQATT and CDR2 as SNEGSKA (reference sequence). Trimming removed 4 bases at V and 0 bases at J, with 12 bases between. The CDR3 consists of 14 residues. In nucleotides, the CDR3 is TGCAGTGCTATCCCGCCAGGGCTGAACACTGAAGCTTTCTTT. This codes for CSAIPPGLNTEAFF.

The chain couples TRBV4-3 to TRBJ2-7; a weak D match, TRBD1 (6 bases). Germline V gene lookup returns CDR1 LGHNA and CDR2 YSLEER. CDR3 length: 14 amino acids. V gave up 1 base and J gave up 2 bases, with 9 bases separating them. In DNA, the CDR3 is TGCGCCAGCAGCCAAGGCAGGGGACCCTACGAGCAGTACTTC. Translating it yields CASSQGRGPYEQYF.

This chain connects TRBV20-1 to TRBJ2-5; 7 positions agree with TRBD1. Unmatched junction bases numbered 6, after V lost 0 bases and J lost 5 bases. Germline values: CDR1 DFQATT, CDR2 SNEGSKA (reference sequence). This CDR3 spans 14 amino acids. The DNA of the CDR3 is TGCAGTGCTAGAGAAGGGGGCCCTTGGGAGACCCAGTACTTC. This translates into CSAREGGPWETQYF.

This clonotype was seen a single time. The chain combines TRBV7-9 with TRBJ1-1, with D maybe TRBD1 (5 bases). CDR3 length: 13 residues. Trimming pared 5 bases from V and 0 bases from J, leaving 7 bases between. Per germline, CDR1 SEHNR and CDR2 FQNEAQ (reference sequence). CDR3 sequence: CASSRQMNTEAFF. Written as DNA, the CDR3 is TGTGCCAGCAGCCGACAGATGAACACTGAAGCTTTCTTT.

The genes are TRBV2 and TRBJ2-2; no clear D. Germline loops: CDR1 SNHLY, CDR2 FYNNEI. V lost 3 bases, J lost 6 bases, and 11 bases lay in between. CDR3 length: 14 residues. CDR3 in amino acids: CASSDRSGPGELFF. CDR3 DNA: TGTGCCAGCAGTGACAGGTCTGGTCCCGGGGAGCTGTTTTTT.

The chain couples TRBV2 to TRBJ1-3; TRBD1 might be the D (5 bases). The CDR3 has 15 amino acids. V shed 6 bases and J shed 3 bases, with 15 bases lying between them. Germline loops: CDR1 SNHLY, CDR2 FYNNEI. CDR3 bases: TGTGCCAGCAGGGGGGGACGGCAAGATGGAAACACCATATATTTT. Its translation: CASRGGRQDGNTIYF.